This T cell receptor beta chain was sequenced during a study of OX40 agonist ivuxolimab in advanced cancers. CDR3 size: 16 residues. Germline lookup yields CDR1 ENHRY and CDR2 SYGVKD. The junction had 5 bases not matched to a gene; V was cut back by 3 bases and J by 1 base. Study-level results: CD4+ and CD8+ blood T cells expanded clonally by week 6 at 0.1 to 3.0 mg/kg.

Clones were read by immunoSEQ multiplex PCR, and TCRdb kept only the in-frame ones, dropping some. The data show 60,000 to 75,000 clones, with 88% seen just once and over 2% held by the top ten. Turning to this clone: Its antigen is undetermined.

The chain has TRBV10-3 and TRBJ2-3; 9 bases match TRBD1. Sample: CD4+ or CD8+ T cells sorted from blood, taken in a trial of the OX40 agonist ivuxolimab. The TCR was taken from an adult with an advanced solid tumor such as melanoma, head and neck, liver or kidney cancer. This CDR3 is CAISDQTGGGTDTQYF. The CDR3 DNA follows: TGTGCCATCAGTGACCAGACAGGGGGTGGCACAGATACGCAGTATTTT.